Reported below is one TCR beta chain. Antigen unknown. This CDR3 region has 12 residues. V lost 7 bases and J 8 bases, leaving 11 bases between the germline ends. This sample is drawn from a study of CD8+CD57+ T cells in acquired aplastic anemia. Whole-study context: Sorted CD4+ plus CD8+ cells gave DNA averaging 3.2 ug. Read counts for CD4+ cells (from healthy donors) averaged around 10 million. Study-wide results and caveats: Researchers report that around 31 CD8+ CDR3 sequences appeared in both patients and controls. A significant difference in CD8+ Simpson's diversity between patients and controls was not found.

Template material for TCR beta VDJ and CDR3 profiling consisted of genomic DNA. TCRdb fed the reads into MiXCR, producing one record per CDR3 protein. The sample holds about 400,000 distinct CDR3 sequences, about two thirds seen once. The chain combines TRBV12-3 or TRBV12-4 with TRBJ2-2; perhaps TRBD1 as D (6 bases). Sequencing was carried out using sorted CD4+, CD8+, or CD8+CD57+ T cells (not recorded which) from PBMCs. This receptor was identified in a human donor in good health, serving as a control. The chain's CDR3 is CASNQGTGELFF. As DNA, the CDR3 is TGTGCCAGCAACCAGGGGACGGGGGAGCTGTTTTTT.